Here is one T cell receptor beta chain with its context. Its cognate antigen is unknown. This sample stems from a study of early T cells in non-severe SARS-CoV-2 infection. Study-level findings and limits: Matching with VDJdb favored anti-spike CD8 responses (missing private and CD4 specificities).

The CDR3 covers 14 residues. Germline loops: CDR1 SGHRS, CDR2 YFSETQ. V lost 4 bases and J lost 2, with 10 bases in between. TCRdb reanalysed the 5' RACE reads using MiXCR and keeps one entry per CDR3 protein. The sample yields more than 50,000 distinct CDR3 sequences, more than 9.5% seen once. The TCR originated in an adult who was a healthcare worker with PCR-confirmed SARS-CoV-2 infection or an uninfected control (not recorded which). The chain has TRBV5-1 and TRBJ2-1, with a tentative D call TRBD2 (7 bases). Sequencing was carried out using whole blood. In nucleotides, the CDR3 is TGCGCCAGCAGCCGGGGGGCTACCTACAATGAGCAGTTCTTC. It is translated as CASSRGATYNEQFF.